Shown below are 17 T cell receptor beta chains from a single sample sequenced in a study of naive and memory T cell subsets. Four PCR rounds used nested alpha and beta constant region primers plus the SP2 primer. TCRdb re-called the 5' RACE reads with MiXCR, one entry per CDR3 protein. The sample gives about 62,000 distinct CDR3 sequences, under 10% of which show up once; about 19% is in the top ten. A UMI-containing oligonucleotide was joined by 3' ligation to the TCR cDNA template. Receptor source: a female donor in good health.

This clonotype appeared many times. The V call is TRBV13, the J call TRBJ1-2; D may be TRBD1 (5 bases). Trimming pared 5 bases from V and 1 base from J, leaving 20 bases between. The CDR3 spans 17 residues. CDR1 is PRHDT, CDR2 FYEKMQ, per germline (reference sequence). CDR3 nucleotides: TGTGCCAGCAGCCTCACGCGGGACGGATACTATAACTATGGCTACACCTTC. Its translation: CASSLTRDGYYNYGYTF.

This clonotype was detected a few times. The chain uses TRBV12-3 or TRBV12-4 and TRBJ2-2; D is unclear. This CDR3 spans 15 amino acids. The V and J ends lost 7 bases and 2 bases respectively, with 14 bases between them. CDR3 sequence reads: CASTQYILNTGELFF. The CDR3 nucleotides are TGTGCCAGCACTCAGTACATCTTAAACACCGGGGAGCTGTTTTTT.

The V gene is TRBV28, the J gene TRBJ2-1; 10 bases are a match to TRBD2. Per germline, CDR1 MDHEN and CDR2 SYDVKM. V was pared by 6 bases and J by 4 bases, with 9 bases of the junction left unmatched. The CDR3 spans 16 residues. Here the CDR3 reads CASSPFLAGAYNEQFF. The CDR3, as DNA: TGTGCCAGCAGCCCATTCCTAGCGGGAGCGTACAATGAGCAGTTCTTC.

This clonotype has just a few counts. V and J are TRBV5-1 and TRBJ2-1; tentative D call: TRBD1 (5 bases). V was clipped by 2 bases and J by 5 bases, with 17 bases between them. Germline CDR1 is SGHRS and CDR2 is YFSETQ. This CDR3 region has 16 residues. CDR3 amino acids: CASSLPQGTSHNEQFF. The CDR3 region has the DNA TGCGCCAGCAGCTTACCCCAGGGTACCTCACACAATGAGCAGTTCTTC.

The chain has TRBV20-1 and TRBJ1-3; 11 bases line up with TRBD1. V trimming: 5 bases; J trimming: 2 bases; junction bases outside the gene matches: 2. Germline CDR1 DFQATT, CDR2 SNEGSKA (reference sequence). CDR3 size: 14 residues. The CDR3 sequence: CSAWDRGTGNTIYF. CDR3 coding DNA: TGCAGTGCTTGGGACAGGGGGACTGGAAACACCATATATTTT.

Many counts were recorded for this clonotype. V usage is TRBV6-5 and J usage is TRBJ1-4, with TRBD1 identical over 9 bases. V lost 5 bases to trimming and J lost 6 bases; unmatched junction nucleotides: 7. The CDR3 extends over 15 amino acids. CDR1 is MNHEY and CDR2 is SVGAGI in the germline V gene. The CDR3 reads CASSLATGGDEKLFF. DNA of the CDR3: TGTGCCAGCAGTCTGGCGACAGGGGGAGATGAAAAACTGTTTTTT.

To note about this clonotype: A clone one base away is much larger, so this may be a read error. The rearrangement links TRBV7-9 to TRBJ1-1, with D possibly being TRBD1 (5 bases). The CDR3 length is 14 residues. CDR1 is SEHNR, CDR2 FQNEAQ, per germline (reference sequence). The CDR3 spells CASGLRQGEVEAFF. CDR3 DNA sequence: TGTGCCAGCGGCTTAAGGCAGGGCGAGGTCGAAGCTTTCTTT.

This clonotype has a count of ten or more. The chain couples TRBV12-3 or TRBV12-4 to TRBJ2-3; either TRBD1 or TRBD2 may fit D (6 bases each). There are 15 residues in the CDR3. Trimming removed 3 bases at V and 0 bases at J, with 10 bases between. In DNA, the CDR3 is TGTGCCAGCAGTTTGGGGGGCCCTAGCACAGATACGCAGTATTTT. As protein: CASSLGGPSTDTQYF.

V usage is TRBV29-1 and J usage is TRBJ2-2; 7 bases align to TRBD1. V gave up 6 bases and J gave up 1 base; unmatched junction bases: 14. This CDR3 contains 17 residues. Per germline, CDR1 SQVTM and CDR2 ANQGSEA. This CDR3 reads CSVTLPRQGLNTGELFF. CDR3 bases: TGCAGCGTGACACTCCCGAGACAGGGCCTGAACACCGGGGAGCTGTTTTTT.

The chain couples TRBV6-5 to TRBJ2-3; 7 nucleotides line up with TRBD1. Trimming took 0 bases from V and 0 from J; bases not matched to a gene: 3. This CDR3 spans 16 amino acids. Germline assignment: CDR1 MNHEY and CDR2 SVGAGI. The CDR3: CASSYSGTDSTDTQYF. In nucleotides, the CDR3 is TGTGCCAGCAGTTACTCAGGGACAGATAGCACAGATACGCAGTATTTT.

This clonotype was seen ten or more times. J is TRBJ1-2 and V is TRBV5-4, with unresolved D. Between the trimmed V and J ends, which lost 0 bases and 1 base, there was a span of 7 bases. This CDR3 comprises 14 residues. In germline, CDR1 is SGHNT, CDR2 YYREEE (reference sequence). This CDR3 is CASSLAQSNYGYTF. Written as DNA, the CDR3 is TGTGCCAGCAGCTTGGCTCAGAGTAACTATGGCTACACCTTC.

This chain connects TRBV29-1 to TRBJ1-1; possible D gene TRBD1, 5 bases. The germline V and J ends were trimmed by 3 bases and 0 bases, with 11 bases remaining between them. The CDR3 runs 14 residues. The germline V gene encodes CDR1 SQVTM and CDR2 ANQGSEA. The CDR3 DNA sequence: TGCAGCGTTGATAGGCAGGGAGTGAACACTGAAGCTTTCTTT. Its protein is CSVDRQGVNTEAFF.

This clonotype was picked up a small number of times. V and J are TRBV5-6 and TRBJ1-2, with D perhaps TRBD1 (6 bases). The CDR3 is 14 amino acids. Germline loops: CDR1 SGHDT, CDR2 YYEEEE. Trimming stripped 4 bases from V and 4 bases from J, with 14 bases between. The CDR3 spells CASSPPGGSYGYTF. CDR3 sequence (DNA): TGTGCCAGCAGCCCCCCTGGGGGCAGCTATGGCTACACCTTC.

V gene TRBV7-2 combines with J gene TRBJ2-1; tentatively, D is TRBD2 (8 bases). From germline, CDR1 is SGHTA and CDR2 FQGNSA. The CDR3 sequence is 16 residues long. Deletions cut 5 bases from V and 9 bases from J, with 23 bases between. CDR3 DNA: TGTGCCAGCAGCCCCCGGGAGGGGGCGGGAGAGTTTGAGCAGTTCTTC. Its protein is CASSPREGAGEFEQFF. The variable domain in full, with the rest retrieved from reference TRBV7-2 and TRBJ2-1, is GAGVSQSPSNKVTEKGKDVELRCDPISGHTALYWYRQSLGQGLEFLIYFQGNSAPDKSGLPSDRFSAERTGGSVSTLTIQRTQQEDSAVYLCASSPREGAGEFEQFFGPGTRLTVL.

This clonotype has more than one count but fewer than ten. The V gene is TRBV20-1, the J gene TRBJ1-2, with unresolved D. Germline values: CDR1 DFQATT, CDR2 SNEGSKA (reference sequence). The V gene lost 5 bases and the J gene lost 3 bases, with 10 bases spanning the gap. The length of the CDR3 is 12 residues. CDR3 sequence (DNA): TGCAGTGCTCTCGATGGGGACTATGGCTACACCTTC. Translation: CSALDGDYGYTF.

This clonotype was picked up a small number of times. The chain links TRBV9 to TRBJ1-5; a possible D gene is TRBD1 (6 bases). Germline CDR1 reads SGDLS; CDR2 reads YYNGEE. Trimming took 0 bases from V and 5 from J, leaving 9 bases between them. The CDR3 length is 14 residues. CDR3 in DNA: TGTGCCAGCAGCGTAGCGGGGGCAGATCAGCCCCAGCATTTT. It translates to CASSVAGADQPQHF.

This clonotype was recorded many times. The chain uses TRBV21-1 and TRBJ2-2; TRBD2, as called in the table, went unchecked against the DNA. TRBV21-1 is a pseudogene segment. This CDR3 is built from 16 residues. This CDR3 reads CASGQLAGVGTGELFF. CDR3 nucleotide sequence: TGTGCCAGCGGACAACTAGCGGGAGTTGGCACCGGGGAGCTGTTTTTT.